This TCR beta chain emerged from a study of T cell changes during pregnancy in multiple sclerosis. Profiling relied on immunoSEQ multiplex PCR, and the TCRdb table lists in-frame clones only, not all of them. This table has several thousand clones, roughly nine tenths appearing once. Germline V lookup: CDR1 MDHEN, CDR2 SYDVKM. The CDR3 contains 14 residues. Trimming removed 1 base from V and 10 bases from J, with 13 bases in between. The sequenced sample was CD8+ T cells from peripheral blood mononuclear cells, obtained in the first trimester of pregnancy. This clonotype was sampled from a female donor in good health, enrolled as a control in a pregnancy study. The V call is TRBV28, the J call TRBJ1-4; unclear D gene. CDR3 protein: CASSLFSGERKLFF. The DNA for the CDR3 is TGTGCCAGCAGTTTATTTAGCGGCGAAAGAAAACTGTTTTTT.